Each of the 21 T cell receptor beta chains below was sequenced from the same sample in a study of blood T cell repertoires in COVID-19. TCRdb keeps only in-frame clones here, not all; method: immunoSEQ multiplex PCR. Seen here are about 230,000 clones, 86% observed once, and the top ten hold more than 9%. Sequencing was performed on peripheral blood. The receptors come from a man aged 45 to 65 with COVID-19, enrolled during active disease.

The chain is built from TRBV9 and TRBJ2-6; 7 nucleotides agree with TRBD1. CDR1 is SGDLS and CDR2 is YYNGEE in the germline V gene. CDR3 length equals 19 residues. V lost 4 bases to trimming and J lost 1 base; unmatched junction nucleotides: 14. CDR3 in DNA: TGTGCCAGCAGCCCGCGCCTAGGGGGACAGTCATCTGGGGCCAACGTCCTGACTTTC. It yields the protein CASSPRLGGQSSGANVLTF.

As to this clone: Other DNA sequences of this sample code for an identical CDR3. The DNA of the CDR3 is TGTGCCAGCAGCCCAAGACAGGGGGCCTACAATGAGCAGTTCTTC. Translation: CASSPRQGAYNEQFF. J is TRBJ2-1 and V is TRBV5-5; 9 bases agree with TRBD1. CDR3 length: 15 amino acids. In germline, CDR1 is SGHKS, CDR2 YYEKEE (reference sequence). Germline trimming cut 4 bases from V and 2 bases from J; bases unmatched to any gene: 4. The full variable domain, in which reference TRBV5-5 and TRBJ2-1 provide the parts outside the CDR3, is DAGVTQSPTHLIKTRGQQVTLRCSPISGHKSVSWYQQVLGQGPQFIFQYYEKEERGRGNFPDRFSARQFPNYSSELNVNALLLGDSALYLCASSPRQGAYNEQFFGPGTRLTVL.

The J gene is TRBJ2-7, the V gene TRBV5-6; D is unclear. Trimming shortened V by 2 bases and J by 0 bases, and 9 bases separated the two germline ends. Germline V gene sequence: CDR1 SGHDT, CDR2 YYEEEE. The CDR3 runs to 14 residues. The CDR3 DNA sequence: TGTGCCAGCAGCTTACGAAGGAGCTCCTACGAGCAGTACTTC. This translates into CASSLRRSSYEQYF.

The chain has TRBV6-2 or TRBV6-3 and TRBJ2-7; TRBD1 aligns across 11 bases. V was pared by 6 bases and J by 9 bases, with 10 bases of the junction left unmatched. The CDR3 is 14 amino acids. CDR1 is MNHEY and CDR2 is SVGEGT in the germline V gene. In nucleotides, the CDR3 is TGTGCCAGCAGCGCCGGTAGGACAGGGGGCAGGCAGTACTTC. Its protein is CASSAGRTGGRQYF.

The V and J genes are TRBV4-1 and TRBJ2-7; TRBD2 matches 7 bases. Germline-derived CDR1 and CDR2 are MGHRA and YSYEKL. V lost 3 bases to trimming and J lost 5 bases; unmatched junction nucleotides: 13. This CDR3 region has 16 residues. CDR3 residues: CASSHAPKREGDEQYF. The DNA of the CDR3 is TGCGCCAGCAGCCATGCCCCTAAGCGGGAAGGAGACGAGCAGTACTTC.

The chain links TRBV6-5 to TRBJ2-5, with TRBD2 matching over 7 bases. The CDR3 is 14 residues long. V gave up 0 bases and J gave up 5 bases; unmatched junction bases: 3. CDR1 and CDR2 from the germline V gene are MNHEY and SVGAGI. CDR3: CASSYSGGVETQYF. The CDR3 bases are TGTGCCAGCAGTTACTCGGGGGGGGTCGAGACCCAGTACTTC.

This clone was recorded only once. The chain has TRBV25-1 and TRBJ2-1, with 13 bases that match TRBD2. The CDR3 extends over 17 amino acids. Germline V lookup: CDR1 MGHDK, CDR2 SYGVNS. Losses at the gene ends were 4 bases for V and 7 bases for J; bases not matched to a gene: 10. The CDR3 DNA reads TGTGCCAGCAGTGGACGCTGGACTAGCGGGAGATGGAATGAGCAGTTCTTC. Amino acids: CASSGRWTSGRWNEQFF.

The rearrangement uses TRBV14 and TRBJ2-3; D is unclear. V dropped 4 bases and J dropped 6 bases, with 11 bases sitting between them. The CDR3 sequence is 13 residues long. The germline CDR1 and CDR2 sequences are SGHDN and FVKESK. The CDR3 is CASSPSLMDTQYF. In DNA form, the CDR3 reads TGTGCCAGCAGCCCCTCCCTAATGGATACGCAGTATTTT. Based on the CDR3 plus reference TRBV14 and TRBJ2-3, the full variable domain is EAGVTQFPSHSVIEKGQTVTLRCDPISGHDNLYWYRRVMGKEIKFLLHFVKESKQDESGMPNNRFLAERTGGTYSTLKVQPAELEDSGVYFCASSPSLMDTQYFGPGTRLTVL.

The chain recombines TRBV7-6 with TRBJ2-5, with D hard to call. Trimming pared 10 bases from V and 0 bases from J, leaving 15 bases between. Germline V gene sequence: CDR1 SGHVS, CDR2 FNYEAQ. The CDR3 loop spans 14 amino acids. Here the CDR3 reads CATSAVSYQETQYF. CDR3 in DNA: TGTGCCACAAGTGCGGTATCTTACCAAGAGACCCAGTACTTC.

The rearrangement links TRBV18 to TRBJ2-5, with 8 nucleotides matching TRBD1. V trimming: 3 bases; J trimming: 0 bases; junction bases outside the gene matches: 6. The CDR3 extends over 16 amino acids. CDR1 KGHSH and CDR2 LQKENI come from the germline V gene. This CDR3 is CASSPQGAGNQETQYF. The CDR3 DNA reads as TGTGCCAGCTCACCCCAGGGGGCTGGGAACCAAGAGACCCAGTACTTC.

This clone was found once. The junction shows a germline mismatch at one end, possibly a read error. This rearrangement joins TRBV3-1 (or the pseudogene TRBV3-2) to TRBJ2-2, with D perhaps matching TRBD1 (5 bases). The CDR3 loop spans 15 amino acids. Germline V gene sequence: CDR1 LGHDT, CDR2 YNNKEL (reference sequence). CDR3 amino acids: CASTQGASNTGELFF. In DNA, the CDR3 is TGTGCCAGCACCCAAGGGGCATCGAACACCGGGGAGCTGTTTTTT.

V usage is TRBV14 and J usage is TRBJ2-5; D possibly corresponds to TRBD1 (5 bases). The CDR3 contains 18 residues. Trimming left V 1 base short and J 7 bases short, with 25 bases between. Germline CDR1 SGHDN, CDR2 FVKESK. CDR3 amino acids: CASSQAARTELEGVTQYF. In nucleotides, the CDR3 is TGTGCCAGCAGCCAAGCGGCCCGGACCGAACTCGAAGGGGTGACCCAGTACTTC. The full variable domain, rest sourced from reference TRBV14 and TRBJ2-5, is EAGVTQFPSHSVIEKGQTVTLRCDPISGHDNLYWYRRVMGKEIKFLLHFVKESKQDESGMPNNRFLAERTGGTYSTLKVQPAELEDSGVYFCASSQAARTELEGVTQYFGPGTRLLVL.

This clone was observed once. The V and J genes are TRBV5-4 and TRBJ2-4; D is possibly TRBD1 (6 bases). The CDR3 runs 16 residues. Germline V gene lookup returns CDR1 SGHNT and CDR2 YYREEE (reference sequence). Trimming left V 0 bases short and J 0 bases short, with 10 bases between. The CDR3 region has the DNA TGTGCCAGCAGCTTGGCCGGACAGCTAGCCAAAAACATTCAGTACTTC. Encoded protein: CASSLAGQLAKNIQYF. The full variable domain, in which reference TRBV5-4 and TRBJ2-4 provide the parts outside the CDR3, is ETGVTQSPTHLIKTRGQQVTLRCSSQSGHNTVSWYQQALGQGPQFIFQYYREEENGRGNFPPRFSGLQFPNYSSELNVNALELDDSALYLCASSLAGQLAKNIQYFGAGTRLSVL.

V usage is TRBV7-8 and J usage is TRBJ2-5, with D possibly matching TRBD2 (5 bases). CDR3 length equals 12 residues. Trimming removed 7 bases at V and 5 bases at J, with 11 bases between. Germline V gives CDR1 SGHVS, CDR2 FQNEAQ. CDR3 amino acids: CASTLRAETQYF. Here the CDR3 DNA reads TGTGCCAGCACCCTGAGGGCGGAGACCCAGTACTTC.

This chain connects TRBV23-1 to TRBJ2-3; D ambiguous. TRBV23-1 is an ORF, with its function uncertain. V was pared by 0 bases and J by 4 bases, with 11 bases between. The CDR3 is 15 amino acids. CDR3 sequence reads: CASSQSSADSDTQYF. In DNA form, the CDR3 reads TGCGCCAGCAGTCAATCGTCGGCAGACTCAGATACGCAGTATTTT.

In its sample, this clone was seen a few times. The chain joins TRBV10-3 to TRBJ2-2; no definite D call. With 0 bases removed from V and 2 bases from J, the gap between germline ends came to 16 bases. The CDR3 totals 18 residues. Germline CDR1 reads ENHRY; CDR2 reads SYGVKD. CDR3 sequence (DNA): TGTGCCATCAGTGAGTCGATTGGTAGGCAGGAAAACACCGGGGAGCTGTTTTTT. It encodes CAISESIGRQENTGELFF.

V is TRBV11-1 and J is TRBJ2-3; D possibly corresponds to TRBD2 (5 bases). V lost 4 bases and J lost 4, with 12 bases in between. Germline loops: CDR1 SGHAT, CDR2 FQDESV (reference sequence). The CDR3 runs to 14 residues. The CDR3 sequence: CASSYEGSSDTQYF. The CDR3 DNA reads TGTGCCAGCAGCTATGAGGGAAGTTCAGATACGCAGTATTTT.

In DNA, the CDR3 is TGTGCCAGCAGCTTTACCCATTCCGGGACTAGAAACGAGCAGTACTTC. It yields the protein CASSFTHSGTRNEQYF. This chain links TRBV7-2 with TRBJ2-7, with 8 bases lining up with TRBD2. The CDR3 runs 16 residues. V trimming: 3 bases; J trimming: 5 bases; junction bases outside the gene matches: 12. Germline CDR1 reads SGHTA; CDR2 reads FQGNSA.

This sequence joins TRBV7-3 and TRBJ2-7; D is undetermined. With 5 bases removed from V and 6 bases from J, the gap between germline ends came to 14 bases. Germline V gives CDR1 SGHTA, CDR2 FQGTGA. This CDR3 comprises 13 residues. The CDR3 DNA reads TGTGCCAGCAGCCCCGGTTTCGCGGCCGAGCAGTACTTC. It yields the protein CASSPGFAAEQYF.

This clone was recorded only once. The V and J genes are TRBV3-1 (or the pseudogene TRBV3-2) and TRBJ2-1, with 7 bases identical to TRBD2. The germline gives CDR1 LGHDT, CDR2 YNNKEL (reference sequence). V shed 3 bases, J shed 9 bases, and the junction held 11 bases outside the gene matches. The CDR3 consists of 15 residues. The CDR3 is CASSHTPTSVGEQFF. The DNA for the CDR3 is TGTGCCAGCAGCCACACTCCAACTAGCGTGGGTGAGCAGTTCTTC.

The CDR3 loop is CASSPPGDWQPQHF. The CDR3 region has the DNA TGTGCCAGCAGCCCCCCCGGGGATTGGCAGCCCCAGCATTTT. The chain combines TRBV7-9 with TRBJ1-5, with D hard to call. V was pared by 5 bases and J by 7 bases, with 15 bases between. The CDR3 sequence is 14 residues long. Germline V gene data show CDR1 as SEHNR and CDR2 as FQNEAQ (reference sequence).